These 6 T cell receptor beta chains originate from one sample sequenced in a study of blood T cell repertoires in COVID-19. Here immunoSEQ multiplex PCR was the method, and the copy in TCRdb shows in-frame clones only, minus some. Of roughly 200,000 clones listed, approximately 79% are singletons. The sequencing sample was made of PBMCs or T cells enriched from blood (not recorded which). These receptors were taken from a woman between 55 and 75 years old with acute COVID-19.

The rearrangement links TRBV7-9 to TRBJ1-3; the D gene is possibly TRBD1 (6 bases). The germline V and J ends were trimmed by 3 bases and 1 base, with 13 bases remaining between them. This CDR3 comprises 16 residues. Germline lookup yields CDR1 SEHNR and CDR2 FQNEAQ (reference sequence). CDR3 sequence reads: CASSLGGGASGNTIYF. CDR3 nucleotides: TGTGCCAGCAGCTTGGGAGGGGGGGCATCTGGAAACACCATATATTTT.

The chain links TRBV4-3 to TRBJ1-6, with a tentative D call TRBD1 (6 bases). The CDR3 extends over 14 amino acids. The germline CDR1 and CDR2 sequences are LGHNA and YSLEER. Trimming stripped 4 bases from V and 4 bases from J, with 8 bases between. The CDR3 nucleotides are TGCGCCAGCAGCCTAGGGGGATATAATTCACCCCTCCACTTT. Translated, it gives CASSLGGYNSPLHF.

CDR3 protein: CASSTGLAGDEQYF. Here the CDR3 DNA reads TGCGCCAGCAGCACGGGACTAGCGGGAGACGAGCAGTACTTC. The chain employs TRBV5-1 and TRBJ2-7; the match to TRBD2 covers 14 bases. The CDR3 is made up of 14 amino acids. The J segment lost 5 bases and the V segment lost 4 bases, leaving 2 bases of the junction unmatched. Germline V gene data show CDR1 as SGHRS and CDR2 as YFSETQ. Full variable domain (outside the CDR3, taken from reference TRBV5-1 and TRBJ2-7): KAGVTQTPRYLIKTRGQQVTLSCSPISGHRSVSWYQQTPGQGLQFLFEYFSETQRNKGNFPGRFSGRQFSNSRSEMNVSTLELGDSALYLCASSTGLAGDEQYFGPGTRLTVT.

The chain joins TRBV28 to TRBJ2-2; 10 bases line up with TRBD2. J was trimmed by 2 bases and V by 3 bases; bases with no gene match: 9. The germline gives CDR1 MDHEN, CDR2 SYDVKM. The CDR3 covers 18 residues. The CDR3 coding sequence is TGTGCCAGCAGTTTTTTTTTAGCGGGGGGCCCTAACACCGGGGAGCTGTTTTTT. This codes for CASSFFLAGGPNTGELFF.

This chain connects TRBV19 to TRBJ1-1, with D maybe TRBD1 (5 bases). The CDR3 sequence is 13 residues long. V was pared by 6 bases and J by 1 base, with 9 bases between. In germline, CDR1 is LNHDA, CDR2 SQIVND (reference sequence). Here the CDR3 reads CASSGHTNTEAFF. The DNA for the CDR3 is TGTGCCAGTAGCGGACACACGAACACTGAAGCTTTCTTT.

The chain couples TRBV7-2 to TRBJ1-2; 7 bases agree with TRBD1. Germline assignment: CDR1 SGHTA and CDR2 FQGNSA. The CDR3 consists of 13 residues. The V segment lost 4 bases and the J segment 8 bases; nucleotides outside the gene matches: 7. CDR3 residues: CASSSGTVGGYTF. The CDR3 nucleotides read TGTGCCAGCAGCTCAGGGACAGTGGGAGGCTACACCTTC.